One sample yielded the 28 T cell receptor beta chains listed below, sequenced in a study of cytomegalovirus exposure and HLA in healthy donors. The PCR ran on 60 Vbeta and 13 Jbeta primers. Repertoires were generated with immunoSEQ multiplex PCR, while TCRdb's copy carries only in-frame clones and drops some. The table lists some 110,000 clones, about four fifths of them singletons. The sequenced sample was PBMCs. The source of these receptors is a man aged 25-45 years in good health and CMV-seropositive.

This clone was seen a handful of times. The chain links TRBV4-2 to TRBJ1-2; D perhaps matches TRBD1 (6 bases). Germline loops: CDR1 LGHNA, CDR2 YNFKEQ. The CDR3 is 13 amino acids. V was clipped by 5 bases and J by 3 bases, with 10 bases between them. The DNA for the CDR3 is TGTGCCAGCAGCACACAGGGAGACTATGGCTACACCTTC. It yields the protein CASSTQGDYGYTF.

The V and J genes are TRBV18 and TRBJ1-3; 9 bases are shared with TRBD1. CDR3 length: 23 residues. The germline CDR1 and CDR2 sequences are KGHSH and LQKENI. The trim removed 3 bases at V and 0 bases at J, leaving 24 bases unmatched. CDR3 region: CASSPPGQGLSLMPVSSGNTIYF. The CDR3 DNA follows: TGTGCCAGCTCACCTCCGGGACAGGGTCTAAGCTTAATGCCCGTGAGCTCTGGAAACACCATATATTTT. Full variable domain (outside the CDR3, taken from reference TRBV18 and TRBJ1-3): NAGVMQNPRHLVRRRGQEARLRCSPMKGHSHVYWYRQLPEEGLKFMVYLQKENIIDESGMPKERFSAEFPKEGPSILRIQQVVRGDSAAYFCASSPPGQGLSLMPVSSGNTIYFGEGSWLTVV.

V usage is TRBV7-9 and J usage is TRBJ1-6; TRBD1 matches at 10 bases. Losses at the gene ends were 5 bases for V and 9 bases for J; bases not matched to a gene: 7. The germline V gene encodes CDR1 SEHNR and CDR2 FQNEAQ (reference sequence). The CDR3 is made up of 15 amino acids. The CDR3 reads CASSPDDRGPSPLHF. The CDR3 region has the DNA TGTGCCAGCAGCCCCGATGACAGGGGGCCTTCACCCCTCCACTTT.

V usage is TRBV12-5 and J usage is TRBJ1-1; D ambiguous. V lost 4 bases to trimming and J lost 3 bases, with 9 bases between them. The CDR3 sequence is 13 residues long. Germline CDR1 and CDR2: LGHNT and FRNRAP. The CDR3 is CASGSRTDTEAFF. As DNA, the CDR3 is TGTGCTAGTGGTTCCCGGACTGACACTGAAGCTTTCTTT.

The chain employs TRBV5-6 and TRBJ2-7, with a weak D call TRBD1 (6 bases). Per the germline V gene, CDR1 is SGHDT and CDR2 is YYEEEE. V was shortened by 4 bases and J by 0 bases, with 14 bases between the two germline ends. This CDR3 spans 15 amino acids. CDR3 sequence reads: CASSRTEYSSYEQYV. The CDR3 coding sequence is TGTGCCAGCAGCCGGACAGAGTACAGCTCCTACGAGCAGTACGTC.

The table lists this clone with a few counts. CDR3 nucleotides: TGTGCCACGAAACTAGCGGCGAACACCGGGGAGCTGTTTTTT. Its protein is CATKLAANTGELFF. The chain is built from TRBV5-4 and TRBJ2-2, with 8 bases lining up with TRBD2. The trim removed 9 bases at V and 0 bases at J, leaving 4 bases unmatched. CDR3 size: 14 residues. Germline CDR1 SGHNT, CDR2 YYREEE (reference sequence).

This clone was seen a single time. The gene calls are TRBV5-8 and TRBJ2-3; 8 bases are shared with TRBD2. Trimming cost V 4 bases and J 2 bases; bases outside gene matches: 6. CDR3 length: 15 amino acids. Germline CDR1 is SGHTS and CDR2 is YDEGEE. As DNA, the CDR3 is TGTGCCAGCAGCACGCGGGGGGACCTCACAGATACGCAGTATTTT. Translation gives CASSTRGDLTDTQYF.

This rearrangement joins TRBV5-1 to TRBJ2-7, with 9 bases identical to TRBD2. The CDR3 runs 14 residues. Germline V gene data show CDR1 as SGHRS and CDR2 as YFSETQ. The V and J ends lost 0 bases and 6 bases, in that order; junction bases with no gene match: 4. The CDR3 DNA reads TGCGCCAGCAGCTTGGGCGCGGGGGGGGGCGAGCAGTACTTC. Translation: CASSLGAGGGEQYF.

The chain recombines TRBV12-5 with TRBJ2-3, with a weak D call TRBD2 (6 bases). Germline V gene data show CDR1 as LGHNT and CDR2 as FRNRAP. V lost 6 bases and J 2 bases, leaving 15 bases between the germline ends. The CDR3 spans 15 residues. DNA of the CDR3: TGTGCTAGTGGCGCAGAGCGGGTCCTCACAGATACGCAGTATTTT. Translated: CASGAERVLTDTQYF.

The chain carries TRBV2 and TRBJ2-7, with D maybe TRBD1 (6 bases). The germline CDR1 and CDR2 sequences are SNHLY and FYNNEI. The CDR3 extends over 16 amino acids. The V end lost 3 bases, the J end lost 3 bases, and 18 bases lay between the germline ends. The CDR3 nucleotides are TGTGCCAGCAGTGACGTAGGGGGAACAGTAGTCTACGAGCAGTACTTC. This codes for CASSDVGGTVVYEQYF.

J is TRBJ2-7 and V is TRBV6-1; a weak D match, TRBD2 (5 bases). Trimming shortened V by 2 bases and J by 0 bases, and 11 bases separated the two germline ends. Germline CDR1 reads MNHNS; CDR2 reads SASEGT. CDR3 size: 15 residues. CDR3 amino acids: CASSENTGSSYEQYF. CDR3 nucleotide sequence: TGTGCCAGCAGTGAAAACACGGGGAGCTCCTACGAGCAGTACTTC.

The rearrangement uses TRBV11-3 and TRBJ2-5, with D unclear. From germline, CDR1 is SGHNT and CDR2 YENEEA. Trimming took 5 bases from V and 9 from J, leaving 13 bases between them. This CDR3 comprises 12 residues. The CDR3 is CASSLNSEPQYF. CDR3 DNA: TGTGCCAGCAGCCTAAACTCGGAGCCCCAGTACTTC. The whole variable domain, filled in from reference TRBV11-3 and TRBJ2-5, reads EAGVVQSPRYKIIEKKQPVAFWCNPISGHNTLYWYLQNLGQGPELLIRYENEEAVDDSQLPKDRFSAERLKGVDSTLKIQPAELGDSAVYLCASSLNSEPQYFGPGTRLLVL.

In nucleotides, the CDR3 is TGTGCCAGCAGCGTATTTGGGGCTTCCAATGAGCAGTTCTTC. It specifies CASSVFGASNEQFF. The chain links TRBV9 to TRBJ2-1, with a possible D match to TRBD1 (5 bases). CDR3 size: 14 residues. V was shortened by 1 base and J by 6 bases, with 11 bases between the two germline ends. The germline CDR1 and CDR2 sequences are SGDLS and YYNGEE.

The V gene is TRBV18, the J gene TRBJ2-3, with 9 bases lining up with TRBD1. The V gene end was trimmed by 4 bases and the J gene end by 3 bases; junction bases not matched to a gene: 5. CDR1 KGHSH and CDR2 LQKENI come from the germline V gene. This CDR3 is 15 amino acids long. CDR3 in amino acids: CASSLQGARTDTQYF. In DNA form, the CDR3 reads TGTGCCAGCTCACTACAGGGGGCGAGAACAGATACGCAGTATTTT.

V is TRBV5-4 and J is TRBJ2-3; 12 bases map to TRBD2. The junction had 9 bases not matched to a gene; V was cut back by 4 bases and J by 6 bases. The length of the CDR3 is 16 residues. CDR1 and CDR2 from the germline V gene are SGHNT and YYREEE (reference sequence). CDR3 in DNA: TGTGCCAGCAGCACCCCTAGCGGGGGGGCCTCGGATACGCAGTATTTT. Translated, it gives CASSTPSGGASDTQYF.

V and J are TRBV4-1 and TRBJ2-1, with D maybe TRBD2 (6 bases). This CDR3 spans 17 amino acids. Trimming pared 1 base from V and 8 bases from J, leaving 21 bases between. The germline V gene encodes CDR1 MGHRA and CDR2 YSYEKL. CDR3 protein: CASSQVQPGVRSYEQFF. The DNA of the CDR3 is TGCGCCAGCAGCCAAGTACAACCGGGGGTCCGTTCCTATGAGCAGTTCTTC.

The chain uses TRBV19 and TRBJ1-5, with D hard to call. The V end lost 5 bases, the J end lost 0 bases, and 20 bases lay between the germline ends. Germline V lookup: CDR1 LNHDA, CDR2 SQIVND (reference sequence). CDR3 length: 18 residues. Here the CDR3 reads CASSLFSYRLNSNQPQHF. The CDR3 coding sequence is TGTGCCAGTAGTCTGTTTAGTTACCGACTAAATAGCAATCAGCCCCAGCATTTT.

The J gene is TRBJ2-5, the V gene TRBV7-7, with D maybe TRBD2 (6 bases). This CDR3 comprises 16 residues. Germline-derived CDR1 and CDR2 are SSHAT and FNYEAQ (reference sequence). V gave up 5 bases and J gave up 2 bases, with 18 bases separating them. This chain's CDR3 is CASSPLSSGGQETQYF. The CDR3 nucleotides read TGTGCCAGCAGCCCCCTTTCGAGCGGAGGGCAAGAGACCCAGTACTTC.

This chain links TRBV7-9 with TRBJ2-3; the D is unclear. CDR3 length equals 13 residues. The germline V gene encodes CDR1 SEHNR and CDR2 FQNEAQ (reference sequence). With 3 bases removed from V and 1 base from J, the gap between germline ends came to 5 bases. This chain's CDR3 is CASSFGGTDTQYF. For the CDR3, the DNA is TGTGCCAGCAGCTTCGGAGGCACAGATACGCAGTATTTT. Using reference TRBV7-9 and TRBJ2-3 for the parts outside the CDR3, the full variable domain is DTGVSQNPRHKITKRGQNVTFRCDPISEHNRLYWYRQTLGQGPEFLTYFQNEAQLEKSRLLSDRFSAERPKGSFSTLEIQRTEQGDSAMYLCASSFGGTDTQYFGPGTRLTVL.

The rearrangement uses TRBV11-2 and TRBJ2-1, with TRBD1 identical over 7 bases. The germline V gene has CDR1 SGHAT and CDR2 FQNNGV. Trimming took 5 bases from V and 7 from J; bases not matched to a gene: 5. The length of the CDR3 is 13 residues. CDR3 amino acids: CASSRNRGNEQFF. CDR3 in DNA: TGTGCCAGCAGCCGGAACAGGGGTAATGAGCAGTTCTTC.

The chain has TRBV4-1 and TRBJ2-1, with unresolved D. The germline V and J ends were trimmed by 6 bases and 3 bases, with 18 bases remaining between them. Germline-derived CDR1 and CDR2 are MGHRA and YSYEKL. The CDR3 is 16 residues long. DNA for the CDR3: TGCGCCAGCAGGGATTATGGGTGGGCCCTCTACAATGAGCAGTTCTTC. As protein: CASRDYGWALYNEQFF.

This sequence joins TRBV28 and TRBJ1-4; weak D call: TRBD1 (6 bases). There are 14 residues in the CDR3. Germline lookup yields CDR1 MDHEN and CDR2 SYDVKM. Trimming shortened V by 2 bases and J by 4 bases, and 8 bases separated the two germline ends. CDR3 coding DNA: TGTGCCAGCAGTTTAGGGGACATTAATGAAAAACTGTTTTTT. As protein: CASSLGDINEKLFF.

The rearrangement uses TRBV5-8 and TRBJ1-5, with D possibly TRBD1 on 6 matching bases. V was pared by 6 bases and J by 0 bases, with 16 bases between. Per the germline V gene, CDR1 is SGHTS and CDR2 is YDEGEE. The CDR3 runs 16 residues. The CDR3: CASTKTRGGSNQPQHF. In nucleotides, the CDR3 is TGTGCCAGCACGAAAACTAGAGGGGGTAGCAATCAGCCCCAGCATTTT. The full variable domain, in which reference TRBV5-8 and TRBJ1-5 provide the parts outside the CDR3, is EAGVTQSPTHLIKTRGQQATLRCSPISGHTSVYWYQQALGLGLQFLLWYDEGEERNRGNFPPRFSGRQFPNYSSELNVNALELEDSALYLCASTKTRGGSNQPQHFGDGTRLSIL.

This clone came up a few times. This chain links TRBV5-6 with TRBJ2-1; D perhaps matches TRBD1 (5 bases). V was clipped by 4 bases and J by 6 bases, with 11 bases between them. This CDR3 has 13 amino acids. Germline values: CDR1 SGHDT, CDR2 YYEEEE. This chain's CDR3 is CASSLPDINEQFF. The DNA for the CDR3 is TGTGCCAGCAGCCTCCCGGACATCAATGAGCAGTTCTTC.

Points on this clone: Since a far larger clone is one base different, this is likely a read error. The CDR3 sequence: CASSLDQGLRDGYTF. The CDR3 nucleotides read TGTGCCAGCAGCTTGGATCAGGGGCTCCGAGATGGCTACACCTTC. The chain recombines TRBV5-6 with TRBJ1-2; weak D call: TRBD1 (6 bases). V lost 0 bases to trimming and J lost 6 bases, with 15 bases between them. Germline V gene data show CDR1 as SGHDT and CDR2 as YYEEEE. The CDR3 is made up of 15 amino acids.

The chain uses TRBV6-5 and TRBJ1-5, with 11 bases aligning to TRBD1. CDR1 is MNHEY, CDR2 SVGAGI, per germline. The CDR3 length is 14 residues. J was trimmed by 9 bases and V by 3 bases; bases with no gene match: 4. The CDR3 loop reads CASSYGQGAWPQHF. CDR3 bases: TGTGCCAGCAGTTATGGACAGGGGGCTTGGCCCCAGCATTTT.

This rearrangement joins TRBV2 to TRBJ2-3, with 8 bases fitting TRBD1. With V trimmed by 9 bases and J by 1 base, 6 bases remained unmatched. Germline assignment: CDR1 SNHLY and CDR2 FYNNEI. The CDR3 has 14 residues. DNA for the CDR3: TGTGCCAGGGAACAGGGGGTCGGCACAGATACGCAGTATTTT. Residues: CAREQGVGTDTQYF.

This clone was detected a few times. This chain uses TRBV7-2 with TRBJ2-7; 11 nucleotides agree with TRBD2. Germline V gives CDR1 SGHTA, CDR2 FQGNSA. The CDR3 is made up of 19 amino acids. V dropped 1 base and J dropped 5; count of bases not matched to a gene: 16. The CDR3 sequence: CASSLDGLAGGLVRNEQYF. CDR3 in DNA: TGTGCCAGCAGCTTAGACGGATTAGCGGGGGGGCTAGTTCGTAACGAGCAGTACTTC.